The subject of this entry is one T cell receptor (beta chain). With a J-beta primer mix and a sample-barcoded 5' primer, a second PCR ran about 7 to 12 cycles. Each CDR3 protein is one row after TCRdb ran MiXCR on the 5' RACE reads. The sample has approximately 2,000,000 distinct CDR3 sequences, approximately 40% seen once; the top ten hold under 30%. Every donor provided 7.5 to 10 milliliters of peripheral blood. Every sample yielded at least 7 million isolated PBMCs. Per sample, at least 5 micrograms of total RNA were extracted. These data are taken from a study of blood T cells in healthy people across ages. Whole-study context: About one barcoded beta molecule per two T cells was the capture yield of template switching.

The CDR3 spans 16 residues. The V segment lost 5 bases and the J segment 2 bases; nucleotides outside the gene matches: 12. Germline-derived CDR1 and CDR2 are DFQATT and SNEGSKA (reference sequence). The TCR was taken from a human donor in good health. The sample taken for sequencing was blood. The chain carries TRBV20-1 and TRBJ2-3, with 8 bases aligning to TRBD2. The CDR3: CSADLAGIRATDTQYF. The CDR3 nucleotides are TGCAGTGCTGACTTAGCGGGAATCAGGGCCACAGATACGCAGTATTTT.